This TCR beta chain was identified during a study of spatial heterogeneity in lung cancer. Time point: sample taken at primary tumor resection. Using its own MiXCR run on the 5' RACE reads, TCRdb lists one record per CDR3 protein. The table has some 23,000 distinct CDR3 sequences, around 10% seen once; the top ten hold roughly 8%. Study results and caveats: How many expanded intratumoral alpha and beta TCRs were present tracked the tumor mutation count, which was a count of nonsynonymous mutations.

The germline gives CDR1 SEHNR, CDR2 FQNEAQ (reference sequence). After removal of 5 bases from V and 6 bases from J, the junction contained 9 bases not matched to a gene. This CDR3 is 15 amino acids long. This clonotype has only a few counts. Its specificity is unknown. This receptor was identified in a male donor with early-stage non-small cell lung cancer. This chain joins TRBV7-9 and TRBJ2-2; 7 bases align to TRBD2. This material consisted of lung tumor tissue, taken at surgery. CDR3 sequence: CASSPPLGGPGELFF. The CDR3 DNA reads TGTGCCAGCAGCCCCCCCCTGGGAGGGCCCGGGGAGCTGTTTTTT.